This T cell receptor (beta chain) was identified during a study of cytotoxic CD8 clonotypes in ibrutinib-treated CLL. Study details: Patient counts were about twelve relapsed/refractory, around 15 treatment-naive and some 17 IGHV unmutated. Responses comprised around 24 partial and 2 complete; at median roughly 64 months, approximately 14 remained remitted and around twelve progressed. After a median roughly 12 months on treatment (6 to 36), response samples were drawn. Study results and caveats: Clonality grew at ibrutinib response; at progression, it decreased back toward baseline.

Profiling relied on immunoSEQ multiplex PCR, and the TCRdb table lists in-frame clones only, not all of them. The sample gives 130,000 to 150,000 clones, approximately 80% of which show up once; 10% to 15% is in the top ten. This clone was picked up a small number of times. Its antigen remains unknown. Trimming took 4 bases from V and 10 from J, leaving 11 bases between them. This CDR3 has 11 amino acids. Germline V gives CDR1 SGHRS, CDR2 YFSETQ. The sample in question was PBMCs, obtained after 12 months of ibrutinib treatment. The chain carries TRBV5-1 and TRBJ2-5, with D tentatively TRBD2 (5 bases). This sequence originates from a human donor with chronic lymphocytic leukemia. The CDR3 spells CASSSDYFQYF. CDR3 nucleotides: TGCGCCAGCAGCAGTGACTATTTCCAGTACTTC.